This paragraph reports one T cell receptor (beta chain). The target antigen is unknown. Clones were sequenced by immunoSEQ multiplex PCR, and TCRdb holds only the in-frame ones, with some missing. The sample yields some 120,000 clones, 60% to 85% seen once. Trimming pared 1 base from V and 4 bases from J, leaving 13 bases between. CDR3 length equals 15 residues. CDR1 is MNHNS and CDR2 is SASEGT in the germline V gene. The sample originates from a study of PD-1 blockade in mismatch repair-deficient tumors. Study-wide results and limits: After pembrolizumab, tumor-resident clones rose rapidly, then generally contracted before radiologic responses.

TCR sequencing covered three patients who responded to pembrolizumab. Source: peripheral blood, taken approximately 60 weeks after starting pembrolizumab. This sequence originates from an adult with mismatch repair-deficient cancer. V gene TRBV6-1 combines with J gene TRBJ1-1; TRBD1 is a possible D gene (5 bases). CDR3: CASSEVQGVFTEAFF. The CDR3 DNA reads TGTGCCAGCAGTGAAGTTCAAGGGGTGTTCACTGAAGCTTTCTTT.